This T cell receptor beta chain emerged from a study of blood T cell repertoires in COVID-19 (TCRdb year 2020). For context, the study as a whole: Samples covering the acute and convalescent phases of COVID-19 were provided by collaborators in the United States, Italy and Spain. The prospective study material was composed of cDNA or gDNA derived from T cells, B-cell-depleted T cells, or PBMCs. Deeply sampled blood TCRbeta repertoires from subjects exposed to, actively infected with, or recovered from COVID-19 were included in the dataset. The repertoires were made available in a free public database intended to serve as a resource for research on the immune response to SARS-CoV-2. The samples were drawn from two sources: the first 160 participants of the ongoing ImmuneRACE study, and 950 to 1,500 subjects contributed by 6 global collaborators. Nearly every sample came with metadata listing a de-identified subject ID, COVID-19 status, age in years and sex. Where available, HLA class I and class II types were obtained from metadata supplied by the sample provider rather than from assay-based typing. Overall study outcomes, separate from this receptor: How much clinical and demographic metadata was included differed by source and by participant, and the metadata was provided uncurated.

In the case of this clone: What this receptor recognizes is not known. No clone much larger than this one lies a single base away; base qualities are absent.

Sequences MDHEN (CDR1) and SYDVKM (CDR2) are obtained from the germline V gene. Its CDR3 holds 16 amino acids, cysteine through phenylalanine. The sequence is cut down to CDR3 DNA, 48 bases in frame from base 1. The V end loses 5 bases and the J end loses 6 bases, and a stretch of 22 bases separates them. At one collaborating source in Seattle, patients were enrolled during active infection and were followed longitudinally through the course of disease. The collaborating institutions used their own protocols to collect whole blood in K2EDTA tubes. For TCRbeta analysis, collaborators shipped samples in one of three forms: frozen whole blood, isolated PBMCs, or DNA extracted from either of those sample types. The immunoSEQ Assay, a bias-controlled multiplex PCR, was used to amplify TCRbeta CDR3 regions from genomic DNA. The paper's data handling went like this. Within the assay, amplification of reference gene primers was used to estimate how many nucleated cells each sample contained. Sequence reads were collapsed and filtered to measure the absolute abundance of every unique TCRbeta CDR3 rearrangement. For each sample, productive Simpson clonality was calculated as the square root of Simpson's diversity index across productive rearrangements. Imported from immuneACCESS, the table was reduced by TCRdb to in-frame sequences with V and J called. These copies leave out some clones; in studies compared against another copy, an unresolved V gene accounts for under half, and the cause of the remainder is not known. That table supplies the V and J calls and clone size; D and trimming were determined from the DNA. Present in this sample are a few hundred thousand clones, around 85% of which were seen just once. The ten top clones hold 0.87% of the sample.

Sequencing used peripheral blood. The receptor was derived from a human donor with COVID-19, enrolled during active disease. The donor label of this sample is uncertain. The chain links TRBV28 with TRBJ1-2, with TRBD1 perhaps the D gene, on 5 matching bases. The DNA sequence is TGTGCCAGCAGTCGCCCCTTGCAGGGCCCCGTCAATGGCTACACCTTC. It specifies CASSRPLQGPVNGYTF.